This TCR beta chain was captured in a study of blood T cell repertoires in COVID-19. Study-level information: The United States, Italy and Spain were the sources of the acute and convalescent COVID-19 samples.

The germline V gene has CDR1 SQVTM and CDR2 ANQGSEA. The CDR3 length is 12 residues. The ends were cut back, 6 bases at V and 3 bases at J, with 12 bases in the middle. Details on this clone: Different DNA sequences within this sample yield the same CDR3.

The data were produced by immunoSEQ multiplex PCR, yet TCRdb's version contains in-frame clones alone and is incomplete. The sample lists more than 65,000 clones, approximately 90% occurring once. This clonotype was sampled from a human donor in a cohort sampled during active COVID-19. Sequencing used peripheral blood. The V gene is TRBV29-1, the J gene TRBJ2-7; perhaps TRBD1 as D (6 bases). CDR3 in amino acids: CSVEDRGYEQYF. The CDR3 bases are TGCAGCGTGGAGGACAGAGGCTACGAGCAGTACTTC.